These 10 T cell receptor beta chains came from one sample sequenced in a study of tissue T cells after allogeneic stem cell transplantation. The protocol was immunoSEQ multiplex PCR, while the TCRdb copy is restricted to in-frame clones and leaves out a portion. The table has more than 5,500 clones, 35% to 50% seen once. Noted time point: mouse harvest day 7 after allogeneic transplant. Each mouse received 10^7 T-cell-depleted marrow cells plus 10^6 splenic CD5+ T cells by tail vein. Sequenced sample: skin. These receptors came from a female BALB/c mouse given C57BL/6 T cells with graft-versus-host disease after an allogeneic hematopoietic cell transplant.

By frequency in the sample, this clone is medium-sized. Here the gene names and germline are mouse. The CDR3 end falls 1 residue outside the read, so it is completed with the germline J gene. This chain links TRBV15 with TRBJ2-7; D might be TRBD1 (6 bases). This CDR3 spans 14 amino acids. Trimming removed 2 bases at V and 0 bases at J, with 8 bases between. Germline V gives CDR1 SGHND, CDR2 FRSKSL. The part of the CDR3 DNA that was read is TGTGCCAGCAGTTTAAGGGACAACTCCTATGAACAGTAC. It codes for CASSLRDNSYEQY. The full CDR3 protein is CASSLRDNSYEQYF.

This clone was detected a few times. Gene and germline names: mouse. CDR3 bases read: TGTGCCAGCAGTCTCACAACCAACGAAAGATTATTT. Protein: CASSLTTNERLF. The full CDR3 reads CASSLTTNERLFF. The rearrangement joins TRBV26 to TRBJ1-4; D gene unclear. The CDR3 is cut off 1 residue early in the read; its end comes from the germline J gene. CDR3 size: 13 residues. Trimming left V 3 bases short and J 3 bases short, with 5 bases between. The germline V gene has CDR1 KGHPV and CDR2 FQNQEV (reference sequence).

With regard to this clone: Any gene name here is a mouse gene name. The CDR3 extends 1 residue past the end of the read, so its final part is completed from the germline J gene. This chain joins TRBV4 and TRBJ1-6; 9 bases are shared with TRBD1. TRBJ1-6 is recorded as an ORF, its role being uncertain. This CDR3 contains 14 residues. In germline, CDR1 is LGHDT, CDR2 YNNKQL (reference sequence). The trim removed 6 bases at V and 7 bases at J, leaving 4 bases unmatched. The CDR3 reads CASSHRGPNSPLYF. Partial CDR3 DNA: TGTGCCAGCAGTCACAGGGGGCCCAATTCGCCCCTCTAC.

On this clone: Gene names are the mouse ones. The read halts 1 residue ahead of the CDR3 end, with the missing end drawn from the germline J gene. This chain uses TRBV26 with TRBJ1-1, with 12 positions matching TRBD1. Germline V lookup: CDR1 KGHPV, CDR2 FQNQEV (reference sequence). Trimming removed 6 bases from V and 1 base from J; junction bases left unmatched: 0. This CDR3 is built from 14 residues. CDR3 residues: CASRGQGANTEVFF. CDR3 DNA, as far as it was read: TGTGCCAGCAGGGGACAGGGGGCGAACACAGAAGTCTTC.

This clone was counted only a few times. Gene names and germline refer to mouse. The read is 1 residue too short to cover the CDR3 end, so that end is filled in from the germline J gene. The rearrangement uses TRBV12-1 and TRBJ1-4; TRBD1 is a possible D gene (6 bases). Germline V CDR1 and CDR2: SGHSN, HYEKVE. Trimming took 3 bases from V and 0 from J, leaving 7 bases between them. This CDR3 is built from 14 residues. This CDR3 is CASSSGVSNERLFF. Incomplete CDR3 DNA: TGTGCCAGCTCTTCAGGGGTTTCCAACGAAAGATTATTT. The variable domain in full, completed from reference TRBV12-1 and TRBJ1-4, reads DSGVVQSPRHIIKEKGGRSVLTCIPISGHSNVVWYQQTLGKELKFLIQHYEKVERDKGFLPSRFSVQQFDDYHSEMNMSALELEDSAMYFCASSSGVSNERLFFGHGTKLSVL.

Concerning this clone: Gene names and germline match the mouse. The CDR3 end falls 1 residue outside the read, so it is completed with the germline J gene. This chain links TRBV26 with TRBJ2-7; D is possibly TRBD1 (6 bases). With 4 bases removed from V and 0 bases from J, the gap between germline ends came to 13 bases. From germline, CDR1 is KGHPV and CDR2 FQNQEV (reference sequence). CDR3 size: 15 residues. The sequenced CDR3 bases are TGTGCCAGCAGTCCCGGGACATCTAGCTCCTATGAACAGTAC. It codes for CASSPGTSSSYEQY. The CDR3 reads in full as CASSPGTSSSYEQYF.

This clone showed up just a few times. Germline and genes: mouse. The read is 1 residue too short to cover the CDR3 end, so that end is filled in from the germline J gene. The chain uses TRBV23 and TRBJ2-7; TRBD2, the table's D call, lacks a check against the DNA. Per germline, CDR1 KGHTA and CDR2 FQNQQP. The CDR3 has 14 amino acids. The CDR3 reads CSSSQQLVSYEQYF. The sequenced part of the CDR3 DNA is TGCTCCAGCAGTCAACAACTGGTCTCCTATGAACAGTAC.

Regarding this clone: Germline and genes: mouse. The CDR3 end falls 1 residue outside the read, so it is completed with the germline J gene. The genes are TRBV3 and TRBJ2-7, with no clear D. The V gene's germline CDR1 is SNHLY and CDR2 FYNGKV (reference sequence). V dropped 0 bases and J dropped 4 bases, with 7 bases sitting between them. The CDR3 spans 13 residues. The DNA read from the CDR3 is TGTGCCAGCAGCTTAGCGCCAGGATATGAACAGTAC. Its translation is CASSLAPGYEQY. The complete CDR3 sequence is CASSLAPGYEQYF.

Remarks on this clone: The genes are named according to mouse. The read terminates 1 residue ahead of where the CDR3 ends, so the germline J gene completes it. J is TRBJ2-1 and V is TRBV31, with D possibly being TRBD1 (7 bases). Trimming pared 0 bases from V and 1 base from J, leaving 10 bases between. Germline loops: CDR1 GKSSPN, CDR2 SITVG. The CDR3 consists of 15 residues. CDR3 sequence: CAWSLAGGNYAEQFF. CDR3 DNA (partial): TGTGCCTGGAGTCTAGCAGGGGGGAACTATGCTGAGCAGTTC.

Turning to this clone: Genes and germline come from the mouse. The read stops 1 residue short of the end of the CDR3; the missing end is completed from the germline J gene. The gene calls are TRBV5 and TRBJ2-5; D may be TRBD1 (6 bases). The CDR3 is 13 residues long. V was cut by 3 bases and J by 4 bases, with 8 bases left in between. CDR1 and CDR2 from the germline V gene are LGHNA and YNLKQL (reference sequence). CDR3 DNA (partial): TGTGCCAGCAGCCAGGACAGAAAAGACACCCAGTAC. It yields the protein CASSQDRKDTQY. The whole CDR3 sequence is CASSQDRKDTQYF.